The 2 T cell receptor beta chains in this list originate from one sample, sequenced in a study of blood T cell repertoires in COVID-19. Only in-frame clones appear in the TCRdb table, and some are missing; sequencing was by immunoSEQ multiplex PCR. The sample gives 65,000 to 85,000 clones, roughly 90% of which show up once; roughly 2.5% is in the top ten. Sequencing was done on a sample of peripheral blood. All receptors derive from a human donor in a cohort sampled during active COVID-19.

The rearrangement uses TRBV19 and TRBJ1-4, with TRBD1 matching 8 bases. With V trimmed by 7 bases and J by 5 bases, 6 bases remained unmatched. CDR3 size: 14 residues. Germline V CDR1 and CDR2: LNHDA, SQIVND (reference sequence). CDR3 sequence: CASTLDRVNEKLFF. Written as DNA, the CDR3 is TGTGCCAGTACCCTGGACAGGGTCAATGAAAAACTGTTTTTT.

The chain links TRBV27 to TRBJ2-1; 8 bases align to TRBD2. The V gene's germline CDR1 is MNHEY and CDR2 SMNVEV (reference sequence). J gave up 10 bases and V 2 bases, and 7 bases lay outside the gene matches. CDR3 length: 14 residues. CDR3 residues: CASSLGSSGTEQFF. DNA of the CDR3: TGTGCCAGCAGTTTAGGGAGTAGCGGGACCGAGCAGTTCTTC.